Here is one TCR beta chain with its context. The antigen is unknown. The entry originates in a study of vaccination and CD4 T cells after COVID-19. Across the study: A vaccine, either BNT162b2 or mRNA-1273, was given to participants in two doses.

TCRdb reprocessed the PCR reads via MiXCR and lists one record per CDR3 protein. This table has fewer than 30,000 distinct CDR3 sequences, over 40% appearing once. Positive PCR tests dated from March to December 2020, predating US Alpha, Beta and Delta variants. Broader study findings: Median reactive clonotypes, those recognizing SARS-CoV-2, rose from about 20 to 38, not significantly.

Germline V gene data show CDR1 as DFQATT and CDR2 as SNEGSKA (reference sequence). J was trimmed by 4 bases and V by 0 bases; bases with no gene match: 8. There are 16 residues in the CDR3. This TCR came from a human donor who had recovered from COVID-19. The source was CD4+ T cells from blood, collected before SARS-CoV-2 vaccination. This rearrangement joins TRBV20-1 to TRBJ2-1; 8 nucleotides match TRBD2. CDR3 protein: CSARDPSGTRYNEQFF. The DNA of the CDR3 is TGCAGTGCTAGAGACCCGAGCGGGACTAGATACAATGAGCAGTTCTTC.